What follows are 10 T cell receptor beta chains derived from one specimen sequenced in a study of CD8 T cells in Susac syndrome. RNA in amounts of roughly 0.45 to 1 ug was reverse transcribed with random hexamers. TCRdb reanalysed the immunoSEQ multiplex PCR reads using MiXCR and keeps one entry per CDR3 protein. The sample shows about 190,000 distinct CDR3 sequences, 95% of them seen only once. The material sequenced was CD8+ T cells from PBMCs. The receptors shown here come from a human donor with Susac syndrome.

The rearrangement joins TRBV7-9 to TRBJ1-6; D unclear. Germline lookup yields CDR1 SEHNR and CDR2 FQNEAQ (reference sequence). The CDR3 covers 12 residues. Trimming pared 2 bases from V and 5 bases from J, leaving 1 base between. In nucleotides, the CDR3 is TGTGCCAGCAGCTTAAATAATTCACCCCTCCACTTT. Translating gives CASSLNNSPLHF.

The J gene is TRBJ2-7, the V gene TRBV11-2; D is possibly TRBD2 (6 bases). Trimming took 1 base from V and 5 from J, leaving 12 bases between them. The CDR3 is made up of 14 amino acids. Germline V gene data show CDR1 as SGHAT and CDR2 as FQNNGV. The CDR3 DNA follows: TGTGCCAGCAGCTTAGGGACGGGGACTCACGAGCAGTACTTC. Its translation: CASSLGTGTHEQYF.

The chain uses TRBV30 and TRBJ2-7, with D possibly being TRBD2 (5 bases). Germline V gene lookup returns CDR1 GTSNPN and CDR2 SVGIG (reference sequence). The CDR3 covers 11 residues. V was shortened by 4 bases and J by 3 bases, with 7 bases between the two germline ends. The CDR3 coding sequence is TGTGCCTGGATGAGGGACTACGAGCAGTACTTC. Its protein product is CAWMRDYEQYF.

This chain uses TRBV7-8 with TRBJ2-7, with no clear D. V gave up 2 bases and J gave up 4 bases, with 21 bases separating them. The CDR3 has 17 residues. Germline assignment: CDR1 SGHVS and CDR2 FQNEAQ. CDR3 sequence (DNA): TGTGCCAGCAGCTTAAAAGCCAGTTCTCGCCAGCTTTACGAGCAGTACTTC. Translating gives CASSLKASSRQLYEQYF.

The CDR3 reads CASTLPRGSGNTIYF. CDR3 in DNA: TGTGCCAGCACCCTTCCGAGGGGCTCTGGAAACACCATATATTTT. The chain recombines TRBV28 with TRBJ1-3; D is perhaps TRBD1 (5 bases). There are 15 residues in the CDR3. Germline assignment: CDR1 MDHEN and CDR2 SYDVKM. V gave up 7 bases and J gave up 0 bases, with 13 bases separating them.

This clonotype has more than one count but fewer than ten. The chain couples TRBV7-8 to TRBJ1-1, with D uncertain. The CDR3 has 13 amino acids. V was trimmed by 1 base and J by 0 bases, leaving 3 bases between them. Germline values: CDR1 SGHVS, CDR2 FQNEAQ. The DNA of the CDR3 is TGTGCCAGCAGCTTAGGGATGAACACTGAAGCTTTCTTT. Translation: CASSLGMNTEAFF.

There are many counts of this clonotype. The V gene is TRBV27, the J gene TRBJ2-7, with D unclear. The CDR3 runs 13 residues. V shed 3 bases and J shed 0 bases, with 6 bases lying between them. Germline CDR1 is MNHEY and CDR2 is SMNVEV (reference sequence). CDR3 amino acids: CASSLASSYEQYF. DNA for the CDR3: TGTGCCAGCAGTTTGGCCAGCTCCTACGAGCAGTACTTC.

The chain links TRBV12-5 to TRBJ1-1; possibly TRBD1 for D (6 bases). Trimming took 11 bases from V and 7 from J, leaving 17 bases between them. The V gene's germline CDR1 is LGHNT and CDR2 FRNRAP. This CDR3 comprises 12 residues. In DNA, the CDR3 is TGTGCTGGAACCAAGGGGGTTGATGAAGCTTTCTTT. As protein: CAGTKGVDEAFF.

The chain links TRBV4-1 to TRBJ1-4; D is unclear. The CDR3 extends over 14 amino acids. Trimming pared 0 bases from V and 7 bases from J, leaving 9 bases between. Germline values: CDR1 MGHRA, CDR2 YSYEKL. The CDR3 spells CASSQDSRGEKLFF. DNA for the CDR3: TGCGCCAGCAGCCAAGACTCTCGGGGTGAAAAACTGTTTTTT.

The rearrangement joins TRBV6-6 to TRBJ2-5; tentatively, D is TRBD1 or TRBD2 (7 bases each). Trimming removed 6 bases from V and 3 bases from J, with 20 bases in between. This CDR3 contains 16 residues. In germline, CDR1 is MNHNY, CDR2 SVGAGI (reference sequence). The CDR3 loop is CASRMGGTVYEETQYF. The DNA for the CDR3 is TGTGCCAGCAGGATGGGGGGGACAGTCTACGAAGAGACCCAGTACTTC.